The clone carrying this T cell receptor (beta chain) was recorded at least ten times. The antigen remains unidentified. Investigators excluded patients with uncontrolled infection, other autoimmune disease, pregnancy or lactation. Using around 10 ml of fresh peripheral blood, PBMCs were prepared. Amplified TCR beta CDR3 regions came from RNA transcripts. TCR CDR3 regions were first amplified by RT-PCR with HTBI primers. TCRdb ran MiXCR on the multiplex PCR reads and lists one entry per CDR3 protein. In the table there are roughly 420,000 distinct CDR3 sequences, 15% to 17% of which are singletons. This record comes from a study of T cells in Graves' hyperthyroidism and ophthalmopathy. Study outcomes and limitations: Within blood appeared most thyroid clonotypes that had expanded above 0.001. Ophthalmopathy prediction by the model preceded onset by a median about 6 months.

This CDR3 comprises 13 residues. Trimming took 7 bases from V and 5 from J; bases not matched to a gene: 7. The origin of this receptor is a woman aged 18-29 years with Graves' hyperthyroidism. The chain has TRBV12-3 or TRBV12-4 and TRBJ1-1; TRBD1 matches at 7 bases. Sequenced material: blood. This CDR3 reads CASTDRVGTEAFF. CDR3 coding DNA: TGTGCCAGCACCGACAGGGTAGGAACTGAAGCTTTCTTT.